The 15 T cell receptor beta chains presented below share a single source sample, sequenced in a study of T cell repertoires in cytomegalovirus infection. MiXCR, applied by TCRdb to the reads, yields one record per CDR3 protein. The top ten hold under 3.5% of the sample, which has some 680,000 distinct CDR3 sequences, 35% to 40% seen once. Sequenced: PBMCs. These receptors were obtained from a human donor in good health (CMV status not recorded). Some clones in this sample may be carry-over from other donors' samples.

In its sample, this clonotype was seen many times. The chain uses TRBV7-8 and TRBJ2-3; 12 bases agree with TRBD2. In germline, CDR1 is SGHVS, CDR2 FQNEAQ. This CDR3 spans 17 amino acids. After removal of 3 bases from V and 3 bases from J, the junction contained 7 bases not matched to a gene. The CDR3 region is CASSFFSSGRATDTQYF. CDR3 coding DNA: TGTGCCAGCAGCTTTTTCTCTAGCGGGAGGGCGACAGATACGCAGTATTTT.

This rearrangement joins TRBV6-1 to TRBJ1-5, with 7 bases that match TRBD1. Germline CDR1 reads MNHNS; CDR2 reads SASEGT. Trimming took 5 bases from V and 7 from J; bases not matched to a gene: 8. This CDR3 has 14 residues. In DNA form, the CDR3 reads TGTGCCAGCAGTTCAAAAGGGGGCTGGCAGCCCCAGCATTTT. Translating it yields CASSSKGGWQPQHF.

This clonotype was seen a few times. Written as DNA, the CDR3 is TGTGCCAGCATGGGACGGGGAATCTCTGGAAACACCATATATTTT. It specifies CASMGRGISGNTIYF. This chain joins TRBV12-3 or TRBV12-4 and TRBJ1-3; tentative D call: TRBD1 (5 bases). Deletions cut 7 bases from V and 0 bases from J, with 13 bases between. This CDR3 contains 15 residues.

The chain joins TRBV18 to TRBJ1-1; a weak D match, TRBD1 (5 bases). V gave up 3 bases and J gave up 0 bases, with 11 bases separating them. The germline V gene encodes CDR1 KGHSH and CDR2 LQKENI. CDR3 size: 15 residues. The CDR3 reads CASSPPTVMNTEAFF. The CDR3 DNA reads TGTGCCAGCTCACCTCCGACAGTAATGAACACTGAAGCTTTCTTT.

Note on this clonotype: Germline and junction disagree at one end, which may indicate a read error. The chain joins TRBV7-9 to TRBJ2-5; tentative D call: TRBD1 (5 bases). CDR1 and CDR2 (germline): SEHNR, FQNEAQ (reference sequence). The CDR3 totals 15 residues. The CDR3 reads CVSSFEQEYQETQCF. The DNA for the CDR3 is TGTGTCAGCAGCTTTGAACAGGAGTACCAAGAGACCCAGTGCTTC.

Notes on this clonotype: Because it lacks the conserved phenylalanine or tryptophan at the end, this CDR3 is likely a read error. It is unclear where the CDR3 begins or ends on the DNA, so no DNA is shown, and the CDR3 is as TCRdb lists it. This chain connects TRBV7-3 to TRBJ2-1. A total of 12 residues make up the CDR3, ends included. CDR1 is SGHTA, CDR2 FQGTGA, per germline. The CDR3 here is CASSDDHNEQLL.

This clonotype was detected a few times. The V call is TRBV7-2, the J call TRBJ2-5; D perhaps matches TRBD2 (7 bases). Deletions cut 7 bases from V and 5 bases from J, with 23 bases between. CDR3 length: 16 amino acids. Germline V gene sequence: CDR1 SGHTA, CDR2 FQGNSA. The CDR3 region is CASKGDYRVWGETQYF. DNA of the CDR3: TGTGCCAGCAAGGGGGACTATAGGGTTTGGGGGGAGACCCAGTACTTC.

On this clonotype: With a much larger clone just one base away, this may be a read error. The chain joins TRBV7-2 to TRBJ2-7; D is ambiguous. The CDR3 length is 14 residues. Germline V gives CDR1 SGHTA, CDR2 FQGNSA. Here the CDR3 reads CASSLVGLSYKQYF. DNA of the CDR3: TGTGCCAGCAGCTTAGTGGGCTTATCCTACAAGCAGTACTTC.

This clonotype was found a few times. CDR3 sequence (DNA): TGTGCCAGCAGTTACGAGCGGGAGTCTGGCGGTGAGCAGTTCTTC. Its protein is CASSYERESGGEQFF. The V and J genes are TRBV28 and TRBJ2-1, with 8 bases lining up with TRBD2. The germline gives CDR1 MDHEN, CDR2 SYDVKM. V lost 4 bases to trimming and J lost 9 bases; unmatched junction nucleotides: 11. The CDR3 is 15 residues long. The full variable domain, rest sourced from reference TRBV28 and TRBJ2-1, is DVKVTQSSRYLVKRTGEKVFLECVQDMDHENMFWYRQDPGLGLRLIYFSYDVKMKEKGDIPEGYSVSREKKERFSLILESASTNQTSMYLCASSYERESGGEQFFGPGTRLTVL.

This clonotype was found a few times. The CDR3 spells CASTQGGSMGYEQYF. CDR3 DNA: TGTGCCAGCACCCAAGGGGGCTCGATGGGCTACGAGCAGTACTTC. The chain is built from TRBV6-2 or TRBV6-3 and TRBJ2-7; 7 nucleotides agree with TRBD1. The CDR3 loop spans 15 amino acids. With V trimmed by 7 bases and J by 3 bases, 12 bases remained unmatched. Germline V gives CDR1 MNHEY, CDR2 SVGEGT.

Comment on this clonotype: A read error is likely, as this CDR3 ends without the conserved phenylalanine or tryptophan. V is TRBV7-2 and J is TRBJ1-5, with TRBD1 as a possible D gene (6 bases). Germline values: CDR1 SGHTA, CDR2 FQGNSA. This CDR3 contains 15 residues. V was trimmed by 5 bases and J by 5 bases, leaving 16 bases between them. In DNA, the CDR3 is TGTGCCAGCAGCCCACAGGGCGTGGGTGATCAGCCCCAGCATTGT. Translated, it gives CASSPQGVGDQPQHC.

This clonotype was counted a single time. The chain couples TRBV4-1 to TRBJ2-3; unclear D gene. CDR3 size: 14 residues. CDR1 MGHRA and CDR2 YSYEKL come from the germline V gene. The V end lost 1 base, the J end lost 6 bases, and 11 bases lay between the germline ends. As DNA, the CDR3 is TGCGCCAGCAGCCAAGCCTCCCTGTCGGATACGCAGTATTTT. As protein: CASSQASLSDTQYF.

As to this clonotype: A read error may explain this, as a much larger clone is one base away. CDR3: CASSLTPGVADRQYF. The CDR3 DNA sequence: TGTGCCAGCAGTTTAACTCCCGGGGTGGCAGATAGGCAGTATTTT. The chain uses TRBV7-8 and TRBJ2-3, with a possible D match to TRBD2 (5 bases). The CDR3 extends over 15 amino acids. The germline CDR1 and CDR2 sequences are SGHVS and FQNEAQ.

The chain carries TRBV3-1 and TRBJ2-2; 11 bases are a match to TRBD2. Germline CDR1 reads LGHDT; CDR2 reads YNNKEL (reference sequence). CDR3 length: 17 residues. Germline trimming cut 1 base from V and 1 base from J; bases unmatched to any gene: 2. CDR3 sequence reads: CASSQGGLAVNTGELFF. In nucleotides, the CDR3 is TGTGCCAGCAGCCAAGGGGGACTAGCGGTGAACACCGGGGAGCTGTTTTTT. Full variable domain (missing parts from reference TRBV3-1 and TRBJ2-2): DTAVSQTPKYLVTQMGNDKSIKCEQNLGHDTMYWYKQDSKKFLKIMFSYNNKELIINETVPNRFSPKSPDKAHLNLHINSLELGDSAVYFCASSQGGLAVNTGELFFGEGSRLTVL.

This clonotype was counted at least ten times. This sequence joins TRBV12-3 or TRBV12-4 and TRBJ2-3; 11 nucleotides align to TRBD2. The CDR3 has 16 amino acids. The trim removed 6 bases at V and 1 base at J, leaving 6 bases unmatched. CDR3 region: CASSHGTSGRTDTQYF. The CDR3 nucleotides read TGTGCCAGCAGCCATGGGACTAGCGGACGCACAGATACGCAGTATTTT.